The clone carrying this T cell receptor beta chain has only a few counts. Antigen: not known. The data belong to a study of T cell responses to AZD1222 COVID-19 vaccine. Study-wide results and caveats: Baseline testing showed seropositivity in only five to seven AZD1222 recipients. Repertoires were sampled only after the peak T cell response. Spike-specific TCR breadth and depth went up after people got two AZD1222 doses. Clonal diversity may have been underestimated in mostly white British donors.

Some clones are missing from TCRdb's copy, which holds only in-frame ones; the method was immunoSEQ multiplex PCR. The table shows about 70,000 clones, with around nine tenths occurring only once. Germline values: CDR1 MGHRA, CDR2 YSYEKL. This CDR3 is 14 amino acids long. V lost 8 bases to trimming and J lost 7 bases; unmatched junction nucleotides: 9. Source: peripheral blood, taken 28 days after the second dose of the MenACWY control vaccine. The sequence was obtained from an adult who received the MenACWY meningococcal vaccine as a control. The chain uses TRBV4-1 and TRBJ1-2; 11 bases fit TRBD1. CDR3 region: CASSGQGAAGGYTF. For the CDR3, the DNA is TGCGCCAGCTCCGGACAGGGGGCGGCGGGTGGCTACACCTTC.